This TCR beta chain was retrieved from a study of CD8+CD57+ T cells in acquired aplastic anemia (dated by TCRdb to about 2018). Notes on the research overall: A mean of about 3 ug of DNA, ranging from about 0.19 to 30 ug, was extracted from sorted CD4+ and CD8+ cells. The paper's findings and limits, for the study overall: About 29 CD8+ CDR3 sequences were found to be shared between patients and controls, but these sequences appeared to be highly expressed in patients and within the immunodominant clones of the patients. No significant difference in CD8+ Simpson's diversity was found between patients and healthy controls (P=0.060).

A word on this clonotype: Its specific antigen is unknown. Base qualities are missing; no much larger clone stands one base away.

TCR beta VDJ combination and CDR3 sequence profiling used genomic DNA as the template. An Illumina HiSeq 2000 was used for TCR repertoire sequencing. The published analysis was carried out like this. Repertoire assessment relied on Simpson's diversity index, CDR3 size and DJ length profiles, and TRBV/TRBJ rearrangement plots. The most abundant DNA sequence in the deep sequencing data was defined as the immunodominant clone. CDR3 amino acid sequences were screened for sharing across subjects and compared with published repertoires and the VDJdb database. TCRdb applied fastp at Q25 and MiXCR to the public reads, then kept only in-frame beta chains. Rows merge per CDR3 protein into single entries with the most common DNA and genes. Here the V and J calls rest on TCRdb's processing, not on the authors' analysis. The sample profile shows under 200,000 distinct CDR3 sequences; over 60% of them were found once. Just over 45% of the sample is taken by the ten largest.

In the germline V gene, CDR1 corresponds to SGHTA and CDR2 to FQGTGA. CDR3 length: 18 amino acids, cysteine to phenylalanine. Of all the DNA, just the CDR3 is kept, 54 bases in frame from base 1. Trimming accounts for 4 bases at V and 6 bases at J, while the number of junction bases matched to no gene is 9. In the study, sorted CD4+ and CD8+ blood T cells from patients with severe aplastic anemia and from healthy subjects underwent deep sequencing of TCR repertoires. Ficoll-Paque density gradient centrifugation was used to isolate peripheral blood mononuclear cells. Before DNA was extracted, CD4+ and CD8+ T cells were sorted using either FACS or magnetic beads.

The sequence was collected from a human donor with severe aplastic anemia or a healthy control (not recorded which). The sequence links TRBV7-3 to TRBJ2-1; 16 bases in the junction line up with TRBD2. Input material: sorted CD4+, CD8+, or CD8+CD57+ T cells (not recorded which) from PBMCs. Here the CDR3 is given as CASSYGTSGGALFNEQFF. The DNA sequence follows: TGTGCCAGCAGCTACGGGACTAGCGGGGGGGCCCTTTTCAATGAGCAGTTCTTC. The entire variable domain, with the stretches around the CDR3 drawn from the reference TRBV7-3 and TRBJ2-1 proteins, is GAGVSQTPSNKVTEKGKYVELRCDPISGHTALYWYRQSLGQGPEFLIYFQGTGAADDSGLPNDRFFAVRPEGSVSTLKIQRTERGDSAVYLCASSYGTSGGALFNEQFFGPGTRLTVL.